Listed below are T cell receptor beta chains from one sample, sequenced in a study of CD8 T cells in Susac syndrome. Each CDR3 protein is one row after TCRdb ran MiXCR on the immunoSEQ multiplex PCR reads. The sample records around 300,000 distinct CDR3 sequences, 85% being singletons. Sequenced: CD8+ T cells from PBMCs. These receptors all stem from a human donor with multiple sclerosis. Each CDR3 is given with its conserved first and last residue. The order of the fields is CDR3 DNA, CDR3 protein, V gene, clone size, D gene, J gene. D genes are given only for firm matches. Clone size is not always given. Where it is, it says once, few, many or a class for expanded clones.

CDR3 DNA: TGTGCCAGCAGTTACGGGGCCAGGCTCCATGGCTACACCTTC
CDR3 protein: CASSYGARLHGYTF
V gene: TRBV6-2/TRBV6-3
clone size: .
D gene: .
J gene: TRBJ1-2

CDR3 DNA: TGTGCCACCAGTGAGGCAGGCTGGTATGGCTACACCTTC
CDR3 protein: CATSEAGWYGYTF
V gene: TRBV24-1
clone size: .
D gene: .
J gene: TRBJ1-2

CDR3 DNA: TGTGCCAGCAGCCACCGGGACAGGGCCGGGGAGCTGTTTTTT
CDR3 protein: CASSHRDRAGELFF
V gene: TRBV7-9
clone size: .
D gene: TRBD1
J gene: TRBJ2-2

CDR3 DNA: TGTGCCAGCAGCCGGACTAGCGGAACTACTTTCTCGTTCTTC
CDR3 protein: CASSRTSGTTFSFF
V gene: TRBV9
clone size: .
D gene: TRBD2
J gene: TRBJ2-1

CDR3 DNA: TGTGCCAGTGGGGCCCACCCCGACAGGCCCTCAAAGGGAGCTTTCTTT
CDR3 protein: CASGAHPDRPSKGAFF
V gene: TRBV19
clone size: .
D gene: .
J gene: TRBJ1-1

CDR3 DNA: TGCGCCAGCAGCCATCCTCGGGAGGTCTCCTACAATGAGCAGTTCTTC
CDR3 protein: CASSHPREVSYNEQFF
V gene: TRBV4-1
clone size: few
D gene: TRBD2
J gene: TRBJ2-1

CDR3 DNA: TGTGCCAGCAGCTTAATCTGGGGAGATGAAAAACTGTTTTTT
CDR3 protein: CASSLIWGDEKLFF
V gene: TRBV7-2
clone size: .
D gene: .
J gene: TRBJ1-4

CDR3 DNA: TGCGCCAGCAGCCAAGATCTAGCGGGGTACAGCTCCTACAATGAGCAGTTCTTC
CDR3 protein: CASSQDLAGYSSYNEQFF
V gene: TRBV4-1
clone size: .
D gene: TRBD2
J gene: TRBJ2-1

CDR3 DNA: TGTGCCACCAGCTGGACAGGGAATGCCGAGCAGTACTTC
CDR3 protein: CATSWTGNAEQYF
V gene: TRBV15
clone size: .
D gene: TRBD1
J gene: TRBJ2-7

CDR3 DNA: TGTGCCAGCAGTAACCCCTCACTAGCCTGGGCGGAGACCCAGTACTTC
CDR3 protein: CASSNPSLAWAETQYF
V gene: TRBV12-3/TRBV12-4
clone size: .
D gene: .
J gene: TRBJ2-5

CDR3 DNA: TGTGCCGGGGCTGGTGCCACAGATACGCAGTATTTT
CDR3 protein: CAGAGATDTQYF
V gene: TRBV12-3/TRBV12-4
clone size: .
D gene: .
J gene: TRBJ2-3

CDR3 DNA: TGTGCCAGCGGGCAGGGACTAGCGGGAGGGCACGAGCAGTACTTC
CDR3 protein: CASGQGLAGGHEQYF
V gene: TRBV13
clone size: .
D gene: TRBD2
J gene: TRBJ2-7

CDR3 DNA: TGTGCCACCAGACAGGGGGCGCATGGCTACACCTTC
CDR3 protein: CATRQGAHGYTF
V gene: TRBV24-1
clone size: .
D gene: TRBD1
J gene: TRBJ1-2

CDR3 DNA: TGTGCCAGCAGGTCCAGCGTTAGTTCGGGTCAGCCCCAGCATTTT
CDR3 protein: CASRSSVSSGQPQHF
V gene: TRBV6-2/TRBV6-3
clone size: .
D gene: .
J gene: TRBJ1-5

CDR3 DNA: TGCAGCGTTGAAGGACTGTCGAACACCGGGGAGCTGTTTTTT
CDR3 protein: CSVEGLSNTGELFF
V gene: TRBV29-1
clone size: .
D gene: .
J gene: TRBJ2-2

CDR3 DNA: TGTGCCATCAGTTACCCCCAGCATTTT
CDR3 protein: CAISYPQHF
V gene: TRBV10-3
clone size: .
D gene: .
J gene: TRBJ1-5

CDR3 DNA: TGTGCCAGCTCCGGACAGGACAATCAGCCCCAGCATTTT
CDR3 protein: CASSGQDNQPQHF
V gene: TRBV7-9
clone size: few
D gene: TRBD1
J gene: TRBJ1-5

CDR3 DNA: TGTGCCAGCAGCGTCACAGGGCTAGCGGGAATCAATGAGCAGTTCTTC
CDR3 protein: CASSVTGLAGINEQFF
V gene: TRBV7-9
clone size: few
D gene: TRBD2
J gene: TRBJ2-1

CDR3 DNA: TGTGCCAGTTGGACAGGGTTTAACTACGAGCAGTACTTC
CDR3 protein: CASWTGFNYEQYF
V gene: TRBV6-2/TRBV6-3
clone size: .
D gene: TRBD1
J gene: TRBJ2-7

CDR3 DNA: TGTGCCAGCCAGCTGATGGGGGAGACCCAGTACTTC
CDR3 protein: CASQLMGETQYF
V gene: TRBV7-9
clone size: .
D gene: .
J gene: TRBJ2-5

CDR3 DNA: TGCGCCAGCAGCCAATTTTTTTATCCGGGGGACGAGCAGTACTTC
CDR3 protein: CASSQFFYPGDEQYF
V gene: TRBV4-3
clone size: .
D gene: .
J gene: TRBJ2-7

CDR3 DNA: TGTGCCAGCAGTCACTCGGGACAGAGGAATCAGCCCCAGCATTTT
CDR3 protein: CASSHSGQRNQPQHF
V gene: TRBV12-3/TRBV12-4
clone size: .
D gene: TRBD1
J gene: TRBJ1-5

CDR3 DNA: TGCAGCGTTCTTGCGGGGGACAGACCCTTTGAAGCTTTCTTT
CDR3 protein: CSVLAGDRPFEAFF
V gene: TRBV29-1
clone size: once
D gene: TRBD1
J gene: TRBJ1-1

CDR3 DNA: TGCGCCAGCAGTCTTGACGTGAGGGTATGGTCACCCCTCCACTTT
CDR3 protein: CASSLDVRVWSPLHF
V gene: TRBV10-1
clone size: .
D gene: .
J gene: TRBJ1-6

CDR3 DNA: TGTGCCAGCAGCTTAGAAGGGGACATTCAGTACTTC
CDR3 protein: CASSLEGDIQYF
V gene: TRBV7-8
clone size: .
D gene: .
J gene: TRBJ2-4

CDR3 DNA: TGCGCCAGCAGCCAAGATGGGACAGGGAACAACGAGCAGTACTTC
CDR3 protein: CASSQDGTGNNEQYF
V gene: TRBV4-3
clone size: .
D gene: TRBD1
J gene: TRBJ2-7

CDR3 DNA: TGTGCCAGCAGCGGGGGACAGGGGAGAGACTATGGCTACACCTTC
CDR3 protein: CASSGGQGRDYGYTF
V gene: TRBV9
clone size: .
D gene: TRBD1
J gene: TRBJ1-2

CDR3 DNA: TGCAGCGTAACAGGTTACACTGAAGCTTTCTTT
CDR3 protein: CSVTGYTEAFF
V gene: TRBV29-1
clone size: .
D gene: .
J gene: TRBJ1-1